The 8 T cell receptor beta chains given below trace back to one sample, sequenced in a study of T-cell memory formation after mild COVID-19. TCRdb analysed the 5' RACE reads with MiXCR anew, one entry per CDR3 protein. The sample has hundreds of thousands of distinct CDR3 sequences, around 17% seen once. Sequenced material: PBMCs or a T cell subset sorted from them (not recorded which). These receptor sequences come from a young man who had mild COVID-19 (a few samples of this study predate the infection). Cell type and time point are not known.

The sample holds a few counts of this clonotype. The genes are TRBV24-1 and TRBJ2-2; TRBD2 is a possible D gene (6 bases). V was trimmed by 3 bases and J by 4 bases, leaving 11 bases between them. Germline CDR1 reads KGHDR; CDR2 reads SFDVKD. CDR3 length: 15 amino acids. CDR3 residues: CATSDARGSTGELFF. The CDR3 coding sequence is TGTGCCACCAGTGATGCCCGGGGGTCCACCGGGGAGCTGTTTTTT.

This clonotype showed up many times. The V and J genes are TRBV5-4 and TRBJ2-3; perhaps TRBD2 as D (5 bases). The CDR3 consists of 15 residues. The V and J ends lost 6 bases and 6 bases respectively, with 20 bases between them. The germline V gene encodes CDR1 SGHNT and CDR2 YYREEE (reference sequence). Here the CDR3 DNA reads TGTGCCAGCACGACGCCCGGCGGGTCCGCCGATACGCAGTATTTT. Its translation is CASTTPGGSADTQYF.

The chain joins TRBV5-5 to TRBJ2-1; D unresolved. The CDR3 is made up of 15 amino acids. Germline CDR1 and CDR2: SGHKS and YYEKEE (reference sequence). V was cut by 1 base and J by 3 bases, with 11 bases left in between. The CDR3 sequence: CASSLSWQSYNEQFF. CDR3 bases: TGTGCCAGCAGCTTGAGCTGGCAGAGCTACAATGAGCAGTTCTTC.

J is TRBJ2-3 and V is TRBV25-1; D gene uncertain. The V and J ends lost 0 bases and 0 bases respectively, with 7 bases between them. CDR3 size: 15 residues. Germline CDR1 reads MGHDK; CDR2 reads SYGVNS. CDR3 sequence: CASSEYLSSTDTQYF. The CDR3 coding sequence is TGTGCCAGCAGTGAATACCTCTCTAGCACAGATACGCAGTATTTT.

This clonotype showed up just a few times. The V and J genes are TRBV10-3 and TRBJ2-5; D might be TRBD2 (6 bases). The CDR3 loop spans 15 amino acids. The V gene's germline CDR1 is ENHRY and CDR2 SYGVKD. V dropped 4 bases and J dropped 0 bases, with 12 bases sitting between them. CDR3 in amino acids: CAISGVAADQETQYF. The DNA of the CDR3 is TGTGCCATCAGTGGGGTAGCGGCCGACCAAGAGACCCAGTACTTC.

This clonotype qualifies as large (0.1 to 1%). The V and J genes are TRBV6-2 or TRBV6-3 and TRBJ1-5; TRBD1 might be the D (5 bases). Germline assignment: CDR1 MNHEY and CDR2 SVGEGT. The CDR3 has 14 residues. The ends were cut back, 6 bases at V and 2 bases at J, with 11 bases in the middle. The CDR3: CASRSLQGNQPQHF. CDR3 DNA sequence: TGTGCCAGCAGATCACTACAGGGCAATCAGCCCCAGCATTTT.

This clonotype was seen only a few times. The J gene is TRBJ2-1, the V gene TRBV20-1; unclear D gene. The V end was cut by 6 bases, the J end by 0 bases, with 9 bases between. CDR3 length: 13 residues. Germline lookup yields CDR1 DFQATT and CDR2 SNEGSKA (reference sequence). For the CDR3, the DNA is TGCAGTGCCCCCTCAAGCTCCTACAATGAGCAGTTCTTC. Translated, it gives CSAPSSSYNEQFF.

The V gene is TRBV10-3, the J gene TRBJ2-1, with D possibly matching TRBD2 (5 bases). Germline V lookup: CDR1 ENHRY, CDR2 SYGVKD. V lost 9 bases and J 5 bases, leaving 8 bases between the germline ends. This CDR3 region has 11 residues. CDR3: CAMAGNNEQFF. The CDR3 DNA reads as TGTGCCATGGCGGGTAACAATGAGCAGTTCTTC.